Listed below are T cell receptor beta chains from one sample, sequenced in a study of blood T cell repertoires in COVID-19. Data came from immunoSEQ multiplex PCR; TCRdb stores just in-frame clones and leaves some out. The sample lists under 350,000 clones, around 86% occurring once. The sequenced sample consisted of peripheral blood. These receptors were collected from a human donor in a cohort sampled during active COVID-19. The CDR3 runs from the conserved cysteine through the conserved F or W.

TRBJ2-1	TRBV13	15	CASSRGLASYNEQFF
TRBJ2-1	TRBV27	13	CATGEGTRASQFF
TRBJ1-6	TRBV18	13	CASLRDTRSKLHF
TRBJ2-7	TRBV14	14	CASSQDLTSYEQYF
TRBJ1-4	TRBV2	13	CASSEIRGEKLFF
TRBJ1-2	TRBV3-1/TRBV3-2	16	CASSPRGQGKESGYTF
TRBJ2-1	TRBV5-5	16	CASSPLADLSRVEQFF
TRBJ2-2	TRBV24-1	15	CATSDSVRSPTELFF
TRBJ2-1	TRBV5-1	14	CASSLSGSHNEQFF
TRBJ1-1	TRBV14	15	CASSPPTGMNTEAFF
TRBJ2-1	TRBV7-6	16	CASSILAGEIYNEQFF
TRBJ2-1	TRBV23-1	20	CARNPAPGRSTSGIRNEQFF
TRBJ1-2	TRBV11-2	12	CASSSPSYGYTF
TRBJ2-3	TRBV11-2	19	CASSSRPHQTGADTDTQYF
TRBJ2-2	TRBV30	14	CAWRPGAFPGELFF
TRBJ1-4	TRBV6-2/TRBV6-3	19	CASSSHLSGTGSANEKLFF
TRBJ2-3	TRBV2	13	CASSGGLTDTQYF
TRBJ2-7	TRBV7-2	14	CASSFRQGAYEQYF
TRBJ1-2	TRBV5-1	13	CASRMAGGHGYTF
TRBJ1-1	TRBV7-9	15	CASSSPTGVSSEAFF
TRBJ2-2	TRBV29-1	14	CSARLAGDTGELFF
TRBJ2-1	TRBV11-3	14	CASSSGGLYNEQFF
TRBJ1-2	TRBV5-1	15	CASSPQASLTYGYTF
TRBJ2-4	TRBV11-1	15	CASSSGQTLGNIQYF
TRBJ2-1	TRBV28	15	CASGLTSGGRNEQFF
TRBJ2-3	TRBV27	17	CASSDPKRGLGTDTQYF
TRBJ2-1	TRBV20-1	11	CSAVGAVEQFF
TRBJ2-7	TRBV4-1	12	CASSQDYHEQYF
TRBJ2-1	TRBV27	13	CASSRQGLAAQFF
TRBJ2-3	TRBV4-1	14	CASSELAGGYTQYF
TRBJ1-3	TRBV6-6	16	CASSYTVAGSGNTIYF
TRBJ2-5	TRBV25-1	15	CASSEALAGVETQYF
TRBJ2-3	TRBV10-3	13	CAISPTPGDTQYF
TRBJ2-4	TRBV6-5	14	CASRFDRGADIQYF
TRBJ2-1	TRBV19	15	CASRPSGRIFVEQFF
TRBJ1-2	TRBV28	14	CASSLGGTGSGYTF
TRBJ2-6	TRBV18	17	CASSPTVGRSGANVLTF
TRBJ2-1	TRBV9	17	CASSASGRTWGLNEQFF
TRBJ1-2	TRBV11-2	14	CASSLERGGSGYTF
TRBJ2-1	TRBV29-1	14	CSVGLGSSYNEQFF
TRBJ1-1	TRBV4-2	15	CASSQNPTGPGYAFF
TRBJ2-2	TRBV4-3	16	CASSHAQGANTGELFF
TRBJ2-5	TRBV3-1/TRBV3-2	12	CASSLLGGTQYF
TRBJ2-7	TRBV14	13	CASSKAGGNEQYF
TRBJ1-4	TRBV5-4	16	CASSSGQGRSNEKLFF
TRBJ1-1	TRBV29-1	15	CSVGRSGTSNTEAFF
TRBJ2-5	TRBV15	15	CATSREKDNRETQYF
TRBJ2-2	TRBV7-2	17	CASSLVGTSGSIGELFF
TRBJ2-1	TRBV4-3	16	CASSRVASGYYNEQFF
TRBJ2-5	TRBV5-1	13	CASSLGNRGTQYF
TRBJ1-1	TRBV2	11	CASSELQRAFF
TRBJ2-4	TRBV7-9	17	CASSLGAGAVAKNIQYF
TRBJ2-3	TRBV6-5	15	CASSWAFALRDTQYF